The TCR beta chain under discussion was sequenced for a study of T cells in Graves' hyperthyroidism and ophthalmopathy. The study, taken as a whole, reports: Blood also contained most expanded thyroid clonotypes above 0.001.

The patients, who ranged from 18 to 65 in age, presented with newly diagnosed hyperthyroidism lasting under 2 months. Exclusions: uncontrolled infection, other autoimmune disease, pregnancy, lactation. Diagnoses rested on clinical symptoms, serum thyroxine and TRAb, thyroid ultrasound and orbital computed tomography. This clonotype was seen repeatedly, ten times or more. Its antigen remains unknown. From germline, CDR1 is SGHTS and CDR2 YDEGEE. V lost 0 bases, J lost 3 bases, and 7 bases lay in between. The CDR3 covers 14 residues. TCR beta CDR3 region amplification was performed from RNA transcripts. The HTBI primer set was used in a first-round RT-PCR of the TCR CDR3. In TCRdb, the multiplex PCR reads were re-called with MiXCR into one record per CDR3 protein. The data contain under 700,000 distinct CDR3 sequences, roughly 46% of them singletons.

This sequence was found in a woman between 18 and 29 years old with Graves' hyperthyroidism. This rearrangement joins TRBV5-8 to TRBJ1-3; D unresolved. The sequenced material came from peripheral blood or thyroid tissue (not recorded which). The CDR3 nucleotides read TGTGCCAGCAGCTTGGATTTATATGGAAACACCATATATTTT. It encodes CASSLDLYGNTIYF.